This note documents a single T cell receptor (beta chain) sequence. The data were taken from a study of blood T cell repertoires in COVID-19. Study summary: COVID-19 samples collected from the United States, Italy and Spain covered acute and convalescent phases. In each case, the material was cDNA or gDNA derived from T cells, B-cell-depleted T cells, or PBMCs.

CDR1 and CDR2 from the germline V gene are SGDLS and YYNGEE. CDR3 length equals 18 residues. V gave up 1 base and J gave up 4 bases; unmatched junction bases: 13. Clones were read by immunoSEQ multiplex PCR, and TCRdb kept only the in-frame ones, dropping some. The data hold 98,000 or so clones, with approximately 88% observed a single time. This clonotype was obtained from a man aged 55 to 70 with COVID-19, enrolled during active disease. The V gene is TRBV9, the J gene TRBJ2-1; 8 bases line up with TRBD2. Input material: peripheral blood. The CDR3 DNA sequence: TGTGCCAGCAGCGTAACCGCCTTTGGCGGCGGGAGGTACAATGAGCAGTTCTTC. This gives the protein CASSVTAFGGGRYNEQFF.